Listed below are T cell receptor beta chains from one sample, sequenced in a study. Assay used: immunoSEQ multiplex PCR; TCRdb lists only in-frame clones, some missing. This table has about 68,000 clones, 93% appearing once. Specimen: PBMCs. Every receptor here comes from a man in his forties with rheumatoid arthritis. Both conserved end residues are part of each CDR3. A D gene is named only where the DNA matches it firmly. Clone size is given for some rows only: seen once, a few or many times, or a class if the clone is expanded.

J,D,length,size,V,CDR3,DNA
TRBJ2-2,TRBD1,15,once,TRBV5-1,CASSSRTGDTGELFF,TGCGCCAGCAGCTCGAGAACAGGGGACACCGGGGAGCTGTTTTTT
TRBJ1-6,TRBD1,13,.,TRBV12-3/TRBV12-4,CASSGQGFAPLHF,TGTGCCAGCAGTGGACAGGGTTTTGCACCCCTCCACTTT
TRBJ1-2,TRBD1,16,.,TRBV7-9,CASSPPNRGSGYGYTF,TGTGCCAGCAGCCCACCCAACAGGGGTAGTGGCTATGGCTACACCTTC
TRBJ1-6,.,15,few,TRBV30,CAWSVPASYNSPLHF,TGTGCCTGGAGTGTGCCAGCATCCTATAATTCACCCCTCCACTTT
TRBJ1-1,.,14,once,TRBV28,CASRSGTWNTEAFF,TGTGCCAGCAGATCCGGGACTTGGAACACTGAAGCTTTCTTT
TRBJ2-4,TRBD2,16,.,TRBV6-5,CASSLGLAVAKNIQYF,TGTGCCAGCAGTTTGGGACTAGCGGTAGCCAAAAACATTCAGTACTTC
TRBJ2-7,.,15,.,TRBV6-6,CASAVKRSTPYEQYF,TGTGCCTCAGCAGTTAAGCGGTCTACCCCCTACGAGCAGTACTTC
TRBJ2-7,TRBD1,16,.,TRBV4-3,CASSQEGGQGPYEQYF,TGCGCCAGCAGCCAAGAAGGGGGACAGGGACCCTACGAGCAGTACTTC
TRBJ1-5,TRBD1,15,.,TRBV28,CASSPGTGEHQPQHF,TGTGCCAGCAGCCCAGGGACAGGGGAGCATCAGCCCCAGCATTTT
TRBJ2-2,TRBD1,13,.,TRBV7-3,CASSFQGVGELFF,TGTGCCAGCAGCTTTCAGGGGGTCGGGGAGCTGTTTTTT
TRBJ2-7,.,11,.,TRBV7-9,CASSASYEQYF,TGTGCCAGCAGCGCCTCCTACGAGCAGTACTTC
TRBJ1-4,TRBD1,15,.,TRBV6-5,CASSYSNSRRDRLFF,TGTGCCAGCAGTTACTCGAATAGTCGGCGGGACAGACTGTTTTTT
TRBJ2-1,TRBD2,15,once,TRBV5-1,CASSFSSGGNNEQFF,TGCGCCAGCAGCTTTTCCAGCGGGGGAAACAATGAGCAGTTCTTC
TRBJ2-7,TRBD1,15,.,TRBV7-2,CASSTSTGSSYEQYF,TGTGCCAGCAGCACCTCGACAGGGAGCTCCTACGAGCAGTACTTC
TRBJ1-1,.,15,.,TRBV6-2/TRBV6-3,CASSYSPRGGTEAFF,TGTGCCAGCAGTTACTCCCCTCGTGGGGGCACTGAAGCTTTCTTT
TRBJ2-5,TRBD2,15,.,TRBV18,CASSPRTSGMETQYF,TGTGCCAGCTCACCTCGGACTAGCGGGATGGAGACCCAGTACTTC
TRBJ2-7,.,15,once,TRBV6-5,CASSYSPPSADEQYF,TGTGCCAGCAGTTACTCGCCCCCCTCGGCGGACGAGCAGTACTTC
TRBJ2-1,.,17,few,TRBV11-3,CASSLAYGPGEKDEQFF,TGTGCCAGCAGCTTAGCGTACGGACCCGGGGAGAAGGATGAGCAGTTCTTC